This passage covers 32 T cell receptor beta chains from one sample sequenced in a study of T cell repertoires in cytomegalovirus infection (dated by TCRdb to between 2018 and 2021). Sequencing used an Illumina HiSeq 1500. Using fastp at Q25 and MiXCR, TCRdb reprocessed the public reads and kept productive beta chains. Each entry is one CDR3 protein sequence, shown with its most common DNA and genes. The table for this sample lists 150,000 to 200,000 distinct CDR3 sequences; over 25% of them were counted only once. The top ten constitute approximately 30% of the sample. Sequenced material: PBMCs. Every receptor here comes from a human donor in good health (CMV status not recorded). Some clones in this sample may be carry-over from other donors' samples.

This clonotype was found a few times. In nucleotides, the CDR3 is TGTGCCAGCAGAGCCGGGACAATGAGCTCCTACAATGAGCAGTTCTTC. The encoded protein is CASRAGTMSSYNEQFF. The rearrangement links TRBV2 to TRBJ2-1; D possibly corresponds to TRBD1 (6 bases). The length of the CDR3 is 16 residues. Trimming left V 6 bases short and J 0 bases short, with 15 bases between. From germline, CDR1 is SNHLY and CDR2 FYNNEI.

V usage is TRBV25-1 and J usage is TRBJ1-1, with D maybe TRBD1 (5 bases). Germline V gives CDR1 MGHDK, CDR2 SYGVNS. The CDR3 runs to 17 residues. Trimming removed 6 bases from V and 3 bases from J, with 23 bases in between. The CDR3 spells CASRPFPLGGLDTEAFF. In DNA, the CDR3 is TGTGCCAGCAGGCCCTTCCCACTTGGGGGATTGGACACTGAAGCTTTCTTT.

This clonotype turned up a few times. V usage is TRBV29-1 and J usage is TRBJ1-1, with 8 positions matching TRBD1. Per the germline V gene, CDR1 is SQVTM and CDR2 is ANQGSEA. CDR3 length: 12 amino acids. V was clipped by 7 bases and J by 4 bases; unmatched bases: 5. The CDR3 is CSAWDRSTEAFF. DNA of the CDR3: TGCAGCGCATGGGACAGGTCCACTGAAGCTTTCTTT.

The J gene is TRBJ2-3, the V gene TRBV20-1; D gene unclear. Germline V gene sequence: CDR1 DFQATT, CDR2 SNEGSKA (reference sequence). V lost 3 bases and J 2 bases, leaving 9 bases between the germline ends. The CDR3 consists of 13 residues. CDR3 nucleotide sequence: TGCAGTGCTAGGCTACGGCTCACAGATACGCAGTATTTT. Its translation is CSARLRLTDTQYF.

The gene calls are TRBV7-2 and TRBJ1-1; no clear D gene. This CDR3 is built from 14 residues. V gave up 2 bases and J gave up 1 base, with 8 bases separating them. Germline lookup yields CDR1 SGHTA and CDR2 FQGNSA. Written as DNA, the CDR3 is TGTGCCAGCAGCTTATCAACGGCGAACACTGAAGCTTTCTTT. This gives the protein CASSLSTANTEAFF.

Only a few counts were recorded for this clonotype. The chain recombines TRBV12-3 or TRBV12-4 with TRBJ1-5; 9 nucleotides align to TRBD1. V lost 6 bases and J lost 2; bases outside the gene matches: 5. The length of the CDR3 is 15 residues. In DNA form, the CDR3 reads TGTGCCAGCAGCACAGGGGGCTCCGGCAATCAGCCCCAGCATTTT. Its translation is CASSTGGSGNQPQHF.

Turning to this clonotype: A read error may produce the germline difference seen at one junction end. The rearrangement links TRBV20-1 to TRBJ1-5; 7 bases match TRBD1. Per the germline V gene, CDR1 is DFQATT and CDR2 is SNEGSKA (reference sequence). The CDR3 contains 13 residues. CDR3 in amino acids: CSAGDRVGQPQHF. For the CDR3, the DNA is TGCAGTGCTGGAGACAGGGTGGGTCAGCCCCAGCATTTT.

This clonotype has ten or more counts. The chain employs TRBV7-2 and TRBJ2-3, with 7 nucleotides matching TRBD2. V shed 4 bases and J 2 bases; nucleotides not matched to a gene: 9. CDR3 length: 16 amino acids. Per germline, CDR1 SGHTA and CDR2 FQGNSA. CDR3 protein: CASSSGSSGVTDTQYF. DNA of the CDR3: TGTGCCAGCAGCTCCGGTTCAAGCGGGGTCACAGATACGCAGTATTTT.

CDR3 nucleotides: TGTGCCAGCAGCTTAGGCCGAGGGGCTGGCGGCTACACCTTC. Protein product: CASSLGRGAGGYTF. V and J are TRBV7-2 and TRBJ1-2; D might be TRBD1 (5 bases). Germline V gene lookup returns CDR1 SGHTA and CDR2 FQGNSA. Trimming shortened V by 1 base and J by 8 bases, and 14 bases separated the two germline ends. This CDR3 contains 14 residues. Full variable domain (missing parts from reference TRBV7-2 and TRBJ1-2): GAGVSQSPSNKVTEKGKDVELRCDPISGHTALYWYRQSLGQGLEFLIYFQGNSAPDKSGLPSDRFSAERTGGSVSTLTIQRTQQEDSAVYLCASSLGRGAGGYTFGSGTRLTVV.

The rearrangement links TRBV12-5 to TRBJ2-5; TRBD1 aligns across 7 bases. This CDR3 is built from 14 residues. Unmatched junction bases numbered 2, after V lost 1 base and J lost 3 bases. The germline gives CDR1 LGHNT, CDR2 FRNRAP. CDR3 amino acids: CASGLGGTEETQYF. DNA of the CDR3: TGTGCTAGTGGTTTGGGGGGGACAGAAGAGACCCAGTACTTC.

The chain carries TRBV5-3 and TRBJ1-1; D perhaps matches TRBD1 (5 bases). TRBV5-3 belongs to the ORF category, with a function that is uncertain. V was shortened by 8 bases and J by 1 base, with 18 bases between the two germline ends. This CDR3 has 15 amino acids. In nucleotides, the CDR3 is TGTGCCAGCAGTTTCTTTGCAGGGTCGAACACTGAAGCTTTCTTT. Translated: CASSFFAGSNTEAFF.

V is TRBV19 and J is TRBJ2-3, with TRBD2 matching over 7 bases. This CDR3 comprises 15 residues. The germline gives CDR1 LNHDA, CDR2 SQIVND (reference sequence). V lost 4 bases to trimming and J lost 3 bases; unmatched junction nucleotides: 7. This CDR3 reads CASSRAAGETDTQYF. The CDR3 DNA sequence: TGTGCCAGTAGTAGAGCGGCGGGGGAGACAGATACGCAGTATTTT.

V gene TRBV12-3 or TRBV12-4 combines with J gene TRBJ1-5, with TRBD1 matching 7 bases. J gave up 4 bases and V 7 bases, and 4 bases lay outside the gene matches. The CDR3 is 13 residues long. Here the CDR3 reads CASNRGSNQPQHF. The CDR3 DNA follows: TGTGCCAGCAACAGGGGCTCAAATCAGCCCCAGCATTTT.

This clonotype was seen at least ten times. The V gene is TRBV15, the J gene TRBJ2-2; 8 nucleotides match TRBD1. Trimming at V came to 0 bases and at J to 1 base, leaving 10 bases not matched to a gene. CDR3 length equals 19 residues. Looked up from germline, CDR1 is LNHNV and CDR2 is YYDKDF (reference sequence). CDR3 nucleotide sequence: TGTGCCACCAGCAGAGATCCCCCGACAGGGGTGGGGAACACCGGGGAGCTGTTTTTT. Amino acid sequence: CATSRDPPTGVGNTGELFF.

This clonotype is categorized as medium-sized (0.01 to 0.1%). The chain recombines TRBV4-3 with TRBJ1-2; D is unclear. CDR1 is LGHNA and CDR2 is YSLEER in the germline V gene. This CDR3 is built from 16 residues. Trimming took 0 bases from V and 2 from J, leaving 13 bases between them. The CDR3 DNA sequence: TGCGCCAGCAGCCAAGATTGGGCGGAGAGGAACTATGGCTACACCTTC. Residues: CASSQDWAERNYGYTF.

This clonotype was counted many times. The chain recombines TRBV6-2 or TRBV6-3 with TRBJ1-1; D is ambiguous. The germline V and J ends were trimmed by 8 bases and 4 bases, with 17 bases remaining between them. This CDR3 contains 14 residues. The germline gives CDR1 MNHEY, CDR2 SVGEGT. The CDR3 DNA sequence: TGTGCCAGCGCCCCGTCTGTGCTCAGCACTGAAGCTTTCTTT. This translates into CASAPSVLSTEAFF.

CDR3 in amino acids: CAIHSGANVLTF. CDR3 bases: TGTGCCATCCACTCTGGGGCCAACGTCCTGACTTTC. The gene calls are TRBV7-4 and TRBJ2-6; D unclear. The germline V gene has CDR1 SGHVT and CDR2 SQSDAQ. This CDR3 is built from 12 residues. The V end was cut by 10 bases, the J end by 0 bases, with 4 bases between. Based on the CDR3 plus reference TRBV7-4 and TRBJ2-6, the full variable domain is GAGVSQSPRYKVAKRGRDVALRCDSISGHVTLYWYRQTLGQGSEVLTYSQSDAQRDKSGRPSGRFSAERPERSVSTLKIQRTEQGDSAVYLCAIHSGANVLTFGAGSRLTVL.

In this sample, this clonotype turned up many times. This sequence joins TRBV7-2 and TRBJ1-4, with no clear D. The CDR3 is 13 residues long. The germline CDR1 and CDR2 sequences are SGHTA and FQGNSA. Trimming shortened V by 5 bases and J by 0 bases, and 4 bases separated the two germline ends. DNA of the CDR3: TGTGCCAGCAGCCAAGCAACTAATGAAAAACTGTTTTTT. Protein: CASSQATNEKLFF.

This clonotype was detected many times. The J gene is TRBJ2-7, the V gene TRBV7-2; D is unresolved. The CDR3 sequence is 14 residues long. CDR1 is SGHTA, CDR2 FQGNSA, per germline. V gave up 5 bases and J gave up 2 bases, with 13 bases separating them. CDR3 loop: CASSLPDITYEQYF. Written as DNA, the CDR3 is TGTGCCAGCAGCCTCCCAGATATCACCTACGAGCAGTACTTC.

The V gene is TRBV6-2 or TRBV6-3, the J gene TRBJ1-5; 8 nucleotides align to TRBD1. This CDR3 has 16 amino acids. In germline, CDR1 is MNHEY, CDR2 SVGEGT. The junction had 2 bases not matched to a gene; V was cut back by 0 bases and J by 1 base. Here the CDR3 DNA reads TGTGCCAGCAGTTACTCGACAGGGGCAAGCAATCAGCCCCAGCATTTT. Protein: CASSYSTGASNQPQHF.

This clonotype was recorded at least ten times. The chain is built from TRBV7-9 and TRBJ2-2; D is undetermined. The CDR3 covers 14 residues. Germline values: CDR1 SEHNR, CDR2 FQNEAQ (reference sequence). V lost 5 bases to trimming and J lost 4 bases, with 11 bases between them. The CDR3 here is CASSPLPSTGELFF. The CDR3 nucleotides are TGTGCCAGCAGCCCCCTGCCTTCCACCGGGGAGCTGTTTTTT.

V and J are TRBV5-6 and TRBJ1-5; 9 nucleotides align to TRBD1. This CDR3 contains 17 residues. Germline CDR1 and CDR2: SGHDT and YYEEEE. J lost 1 base, V lost 2 bases, and 7 bases had no gene match. This chain's CDR3 is CASSLAGTGLSNQPQHF. The CDR3 nucleotides are TGTGCCAGCAGCTTAGCCGGGACAGGGTTGAGCAATCAGCCCCAGCATTTT.

The rearrangement links TRBV20-1 to TRBJ1-5; no reliable D call. CDR3 length: 13 amino acids. The germline CDR1 and CDR2 sequences are DFQATT and SNEGSKA (reference sequence). The V and J ends lost 4 bases and 2 bases respectively, with 9 bases between them. The CDR3 reads CSAKAGGNQPQHF. The CDR3 DNA follows: TGCAGTGCTAAAGCGGGTGGCAATCAGCCCCAGCATTTT.

The chain recombines TRBV3-1 with TRBJ2-3; D is unresolved. V was cut by 5 bases and J by 2 bases, with 11 bases left in between. CDR1 and CDR2 (germline): LGHDT, YNNKEL (reference sequence). The CDR3 spans 14 residues. The CDR3 DNA sequence: TGTGCCAGCAGCTCTCTCGCACTCACAGATACGCAGTATTTT. Amino acids: CASSSLALTDTQYF.

CDR3 sequence (DNA): TGTGCCAGCAGTAGGGACGGCCGGGGTGAAAAACTGTTTTTT. Amino acids: CASSRDGRGEKLFF. The chain carries TRBV12-3 or TRBV12-4 and TRBJ1-4; D possibly corresponds to TRBD1 (5 bases). The ends were cut back, 5 bases at V and 7 bases at J, with 14 bases in the middle. This CDR3 is built from 14 residues.

J is TRBJ1-1 and V is TRBV6-6, with D maybe TRBD1 (5 bases). From germline, CDR1 is MNHNY and CDR2 SVGAGI (reference sequence). The CDR3 loop spans 16 amino acids. With 2 bases removed from V and 10 bases from J, the gap between germline ends came to 23 bases. The CDR3 loop reads CASSYRSGGSGSAAFF. The CDR3 DNA sequence: TGTGCCAGCAGTTACAGGAGTGGGGGGTCAGGGAGTGCAGCTTTCTTT.

On this clonotype: One junction end disagrees with the germline gene, perhaps due to a read error. This chain uses TRBV7-8 with TRBJ2-5; the D gene is possibly TRBD2 (6 bases). In germline, CDR1 is SGHVS, CDR2 FQNEAQ. The CDR3 consists of 17 residues. CDR3 DNA sequence: TGTGCCAGCAGCTTAGGCGATAGCGGAGATTACCAAGAGACTCAGTACTTC. Protein product: CASSLGDSGDYQETQYF.

The rearrangement joins TRBV5-4 to TRBJ1-1, with D possibly being TRBD1 (6 bases). V was trimmed by 1 base and J by 2 bases, leaving 9 bases between them. Per the germline V gene, CDR1 is SGHNT and CDR2 is YYREEE (reference sequence). CDR3 length equals 14 residues. For the CDR3, the DNA is TGTGCCAGCAGCTTGAAAGGGGGAAACACTGAAGCTTTCTTT. It specifies CASSLKGGNTEAFF.

This clonotype showed up many times. The V gene is TRBV7-2, the J gene TRBJ1-2; no clear D gene. Per germline, CDR1 SGHTA and CDR2 FQGNSA. Trimming removed 3 bases at V and 3 bases at J, with 8 bases between. This CDR3 contains 13 residues. CDR3 bases: TGTGCCAGCAGCTTCAATAATGACTATGGCTACACCTTC. This codes for CASSFNNDYGYTF.

The chain is built from TRBV5-6 and TRBJ2-7, with D hard to call. The CDR3 consists of 14 residues. Trimming stripped 4 bases from V and 5 bases from J, with 16 bases between. Looked up from germline, CDR1 is SGHDT and CDR2 is YYEEEE. CDR3 protein: CASSVSPRRDEQYF. As DNA, the CDR3 is TGTGCCAGCAGCGTGAGTCCCCGAAGGGACGAGCAGTACTTC.

The J gene is TRBJ2-2, the V gene TRBV7-3; the D call may be TRBD1 or TRBD2 (5 bases each). The V gene's germline CDR1 is SGHTA and CDR2 FQGTGA. V was clipped by 6 bases and J by 4 bases, with 15 bases between them. CDR3 length equals 15 residues. The CDR3 spells CASRPGPQTTGELFF. CDR3 coding DNA: TGTGCCAGCAGACCGGGACCGCAGACCACCGGGGAGCTGTTTTTT. The full variable domain, in which reference TRBV7-3 and TRBJ2-2 provide the parts outside the CDR3, is GAGVSQTPSNKVTEKGKYVELRCDPISGHTALYWYRQSLGQGPEFLIYFQGTGAADDSGLPNDRFFAVRPEGSVSTLKIQRTERGDSAVYLCASRPGPQTTGELFFGEGSRLTVL.

This clonotype has just one count. The chain couples TRBV7-6 to TRBJ1-3, with 7 bases lining up with TRBD1. Germline V gene sequence: CDR1 SGHVS, CDR2 FNYEAQ. V gave up 6 bases and J gave up 4 bases; unmatched junction bases: 12. The CDR3 length is 16 residues. CDR3 DNA sequence: TGTGCCAGCAGTAGCTCGAGGGGGCAGGGGGGAAACACCATATATTTT. Its protein is CASSSSRGQGGNTIYF.